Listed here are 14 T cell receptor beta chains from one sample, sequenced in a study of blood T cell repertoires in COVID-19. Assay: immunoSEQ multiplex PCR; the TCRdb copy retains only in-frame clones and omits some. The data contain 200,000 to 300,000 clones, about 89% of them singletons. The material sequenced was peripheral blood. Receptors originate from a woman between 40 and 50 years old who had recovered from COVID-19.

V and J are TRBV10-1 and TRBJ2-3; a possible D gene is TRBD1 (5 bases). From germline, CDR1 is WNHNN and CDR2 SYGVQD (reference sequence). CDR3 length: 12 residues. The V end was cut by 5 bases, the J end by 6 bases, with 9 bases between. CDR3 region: CASSPGYDTQYF. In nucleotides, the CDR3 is TGCGCCAGCAGTCCAGGGTACGATACGCAGTATTTT.

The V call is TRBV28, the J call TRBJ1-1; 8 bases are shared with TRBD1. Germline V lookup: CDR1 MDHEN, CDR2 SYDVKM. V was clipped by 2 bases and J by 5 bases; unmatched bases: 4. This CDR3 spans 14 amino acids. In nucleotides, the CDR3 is TGTGCCAGCAGTTTAACAGGGGGAGAAACTGAAGCTTTCTTT. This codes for CASSLTGGETEAFF.

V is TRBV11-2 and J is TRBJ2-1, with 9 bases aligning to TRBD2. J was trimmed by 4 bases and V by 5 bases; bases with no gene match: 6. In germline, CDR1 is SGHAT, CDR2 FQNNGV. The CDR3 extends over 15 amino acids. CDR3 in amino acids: CASSPRAGGYNEQFF. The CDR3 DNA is TGTGCCAGCAGCCCTAGAGCGGGGGGATACAATGAGCAGTTCTTC. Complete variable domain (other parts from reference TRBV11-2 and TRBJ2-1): EAGVAQSPRYKIIEKRQSVAFWCNPISGHATLYWYQQILGQGPKLLIQFQNNGVVDDSQLPKDRFSAERLKGVDSTLKIQPAKLEDSAVYLCASSPRAGGYNEQFFGPGTRLTVL.

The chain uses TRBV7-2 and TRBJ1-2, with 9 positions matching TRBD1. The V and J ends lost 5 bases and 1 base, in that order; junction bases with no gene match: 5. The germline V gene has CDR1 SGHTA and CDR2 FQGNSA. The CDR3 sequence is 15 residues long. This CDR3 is CASSLGQGRNYGYTF. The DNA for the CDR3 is TGTGCCAGCAGCCTGGGACAGGGACGTAACTATGGCTACACCTTC.

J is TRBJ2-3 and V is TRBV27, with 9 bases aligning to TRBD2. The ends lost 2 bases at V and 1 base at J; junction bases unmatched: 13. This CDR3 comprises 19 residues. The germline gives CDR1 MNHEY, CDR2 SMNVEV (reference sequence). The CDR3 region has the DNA TGTGCCAGCAGTTTAAATGGTTTTGGCGGGGGGGCCGGCACAGATACGCAGTATTTT. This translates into CASSLNGFGGGAGTDTQYF.

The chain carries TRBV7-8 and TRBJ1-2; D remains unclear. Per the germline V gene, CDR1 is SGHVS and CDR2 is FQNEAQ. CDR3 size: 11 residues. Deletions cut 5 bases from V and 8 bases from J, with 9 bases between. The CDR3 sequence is CASSLGLGYTF. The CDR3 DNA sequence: TGTGCCAGCAGCCTCGGACTAGGCTACACCTTC. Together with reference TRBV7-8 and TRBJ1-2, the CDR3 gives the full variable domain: GAGVSQSPRYKVAKRGQDVALRCDPISGHVSLFWYQQALGQGPEFLTYFQNEAQLDKSGLPSDRFFAERPEGSVSTLKIQRTQQEDSAVYLCASSLGLGYTFGSGTRLTVV.

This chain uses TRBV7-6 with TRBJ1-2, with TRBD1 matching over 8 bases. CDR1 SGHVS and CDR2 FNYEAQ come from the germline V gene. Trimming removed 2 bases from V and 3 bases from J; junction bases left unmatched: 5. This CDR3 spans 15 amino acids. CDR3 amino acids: CASSLSAGGHYGYTF. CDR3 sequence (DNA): TGTGCCAGCAGCTTATCGGCAGGGGGCCACTATGGCTACACCTTC.

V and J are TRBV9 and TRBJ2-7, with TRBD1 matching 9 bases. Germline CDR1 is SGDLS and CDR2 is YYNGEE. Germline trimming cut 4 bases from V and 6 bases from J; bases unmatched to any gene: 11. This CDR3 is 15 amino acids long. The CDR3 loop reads CASSLMGTGTTEQYF. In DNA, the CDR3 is TGTGCCAGCAGCCTAATGGGGACAGGGACCACCGAGCAGTACTTC.

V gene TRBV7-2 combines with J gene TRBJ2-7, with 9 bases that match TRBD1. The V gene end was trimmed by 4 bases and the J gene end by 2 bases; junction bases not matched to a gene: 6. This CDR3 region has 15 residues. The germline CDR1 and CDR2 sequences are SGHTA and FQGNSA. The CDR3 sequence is CASSSTGGRTYEQYF. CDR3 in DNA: TGTGCCAGCAGCTCCACAGGGGGCCGTACCTACGAGCAGTACTTC.

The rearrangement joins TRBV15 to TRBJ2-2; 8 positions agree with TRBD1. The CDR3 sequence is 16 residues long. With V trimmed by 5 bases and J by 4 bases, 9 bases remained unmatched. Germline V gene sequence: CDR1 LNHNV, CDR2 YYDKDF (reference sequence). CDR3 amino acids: CATSSRTGTGTGELFF. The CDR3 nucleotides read TGTGCCACCAGCTCCCGGACAGGGACGGGCACCGGGGAGCTGTTTTTT. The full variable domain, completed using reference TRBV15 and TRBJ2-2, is DAMVIQNPRYQVTQFGKPVTLSCSQTLNHNVMYWYQQKSSQAPKLLFHYYDKDFNNEADTPDNFQSRRPNTSFCFLDIRSPGLGDTAMYLCATSSRTGTGTGELFFGEGSRLTVL.

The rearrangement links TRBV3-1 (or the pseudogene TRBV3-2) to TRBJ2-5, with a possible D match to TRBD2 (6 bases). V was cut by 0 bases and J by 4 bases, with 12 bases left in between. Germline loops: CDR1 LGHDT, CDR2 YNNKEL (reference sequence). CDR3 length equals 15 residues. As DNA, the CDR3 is TGTGCCAGCAGCCAAGATCTTGACGGGGGAGAGACCCAGTACTTC. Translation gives CASSQDLDGGETQYF.

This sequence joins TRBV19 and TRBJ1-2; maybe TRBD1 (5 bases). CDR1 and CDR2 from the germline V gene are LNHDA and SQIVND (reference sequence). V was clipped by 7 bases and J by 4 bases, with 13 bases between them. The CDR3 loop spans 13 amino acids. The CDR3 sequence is CASTPGKLYGYTF. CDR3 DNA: TGTGCCAGTACCCCAGGGAAACTCTATGGCTACACCTTC.

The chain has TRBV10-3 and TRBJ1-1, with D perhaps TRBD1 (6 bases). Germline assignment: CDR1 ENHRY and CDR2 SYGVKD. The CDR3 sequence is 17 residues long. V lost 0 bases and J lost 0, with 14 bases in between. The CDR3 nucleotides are TGTGCCATCAGTGAGTCGGGGGCAGCCTTATTGAACACTGAAGCTTTCTTT. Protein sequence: CAISESGAALLNTEAFF.

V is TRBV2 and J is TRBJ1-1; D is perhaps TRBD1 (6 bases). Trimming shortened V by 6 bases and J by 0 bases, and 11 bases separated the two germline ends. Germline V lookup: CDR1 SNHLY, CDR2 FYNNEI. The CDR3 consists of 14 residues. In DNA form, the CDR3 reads TGTGCCAGCAGGTACAGGGCCATGAACACTGAAGCTTTCTTT. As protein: CASRYRAMNTEAFF.